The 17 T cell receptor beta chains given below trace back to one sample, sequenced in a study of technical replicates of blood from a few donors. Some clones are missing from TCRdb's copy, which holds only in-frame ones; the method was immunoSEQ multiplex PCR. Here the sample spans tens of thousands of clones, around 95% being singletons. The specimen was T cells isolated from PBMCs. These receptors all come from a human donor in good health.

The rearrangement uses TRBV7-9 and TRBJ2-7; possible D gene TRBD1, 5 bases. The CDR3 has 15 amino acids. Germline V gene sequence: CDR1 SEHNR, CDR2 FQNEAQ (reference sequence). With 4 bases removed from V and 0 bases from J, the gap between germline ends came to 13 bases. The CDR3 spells CASSSGRTISYEQYF. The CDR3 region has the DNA TGTGCCAGCAGCTCTGGTAGGACAATCTCCTACGAGCAGTACTTC.

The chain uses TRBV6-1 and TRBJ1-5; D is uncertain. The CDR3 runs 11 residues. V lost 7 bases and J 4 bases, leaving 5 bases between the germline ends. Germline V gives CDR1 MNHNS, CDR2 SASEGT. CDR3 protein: CASMRNQPQHF. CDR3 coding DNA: TGTGCCAGCATGCGGAATCAGCCCCAGCATTTT.

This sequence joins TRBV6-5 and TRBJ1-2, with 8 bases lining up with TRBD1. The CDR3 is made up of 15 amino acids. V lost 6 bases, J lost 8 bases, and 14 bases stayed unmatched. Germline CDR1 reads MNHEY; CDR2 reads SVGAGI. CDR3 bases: TGTGCCAGCAGCGCCGGGACAGGCTCCTCGGGGGGCTACACCTTC. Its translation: CASSAGTGSSGGYTF.

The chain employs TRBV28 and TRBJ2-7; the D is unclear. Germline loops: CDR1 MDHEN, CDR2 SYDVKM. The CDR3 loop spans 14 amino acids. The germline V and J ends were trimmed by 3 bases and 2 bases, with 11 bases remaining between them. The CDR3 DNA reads TGTGCCAGCAGTTTTGGCATCTCCACCTACGAGCAGTACTTC. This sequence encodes CASSFGISTYEQYF. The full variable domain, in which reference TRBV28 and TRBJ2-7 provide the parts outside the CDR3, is DVKVTQSSRYLVKRTGEKVFLECVQDMDHENMFWYRQDPGLGLRLIYFSYDVKMKEKGDIPEGYSVSREKKERFSLILESASTNQTSMYLCASSFGISTYEQYFGPGTRLTVT.

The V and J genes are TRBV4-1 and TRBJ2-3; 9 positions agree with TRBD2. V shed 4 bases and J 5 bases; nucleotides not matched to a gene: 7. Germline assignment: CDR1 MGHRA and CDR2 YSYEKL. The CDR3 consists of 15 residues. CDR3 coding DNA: TGCGCCAGCAGCCCTATAGCGGGGGCCGAAGATACGCAGTATTTT. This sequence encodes CASSPIAGAEDTQYF.

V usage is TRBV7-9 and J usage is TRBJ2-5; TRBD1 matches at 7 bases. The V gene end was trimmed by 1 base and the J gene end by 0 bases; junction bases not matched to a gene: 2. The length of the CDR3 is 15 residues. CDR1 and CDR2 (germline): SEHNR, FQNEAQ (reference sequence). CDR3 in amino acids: CASSLGDRDQETQYF. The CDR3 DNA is TGTGCCAGCAGCTTAGGAGACAGGGACCAAGAGACCCAGTACTTC.

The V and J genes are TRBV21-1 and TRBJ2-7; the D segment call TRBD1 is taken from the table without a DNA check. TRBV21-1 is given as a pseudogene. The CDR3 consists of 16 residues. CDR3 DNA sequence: TGTGCCAGCAGCAAAGCGCCCTCAGTACCGACCTACGAGCAGTACTTC. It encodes CASSKAPSVPTYEQYF.

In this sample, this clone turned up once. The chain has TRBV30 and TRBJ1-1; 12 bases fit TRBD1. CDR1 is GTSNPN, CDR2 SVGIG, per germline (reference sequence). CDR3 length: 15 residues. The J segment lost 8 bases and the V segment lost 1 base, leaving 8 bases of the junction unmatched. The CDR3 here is CAWSARWDRGLEAFF. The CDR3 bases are TGTGCCTGGAGTGCCCGGTGGGACAGGGGGCTCGAAGCTTTCTTT.

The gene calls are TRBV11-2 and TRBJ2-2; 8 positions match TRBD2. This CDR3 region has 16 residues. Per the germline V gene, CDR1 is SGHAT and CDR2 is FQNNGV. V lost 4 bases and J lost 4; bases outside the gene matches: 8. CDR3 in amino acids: CASSSLAGGITGELFF. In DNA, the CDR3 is TGTGCCAGCAGCTCTCTTGCGGGAGGCATCACCGGGGAGCTGTTTTTT.

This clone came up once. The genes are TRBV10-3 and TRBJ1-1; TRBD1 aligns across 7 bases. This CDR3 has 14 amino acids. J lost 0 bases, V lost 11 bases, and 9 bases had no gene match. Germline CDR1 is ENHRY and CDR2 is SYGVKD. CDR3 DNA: TGTGCCGTTTCTTCCGGGACAGTGAACACTGAAGCTTTCTTT. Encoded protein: CAVSSGTVNTEAFF.

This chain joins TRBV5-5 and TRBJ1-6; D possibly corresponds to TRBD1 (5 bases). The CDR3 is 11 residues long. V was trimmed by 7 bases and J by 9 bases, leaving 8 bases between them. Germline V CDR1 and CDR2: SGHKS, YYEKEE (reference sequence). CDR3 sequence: CASQGGSPLHF. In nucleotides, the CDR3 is TGTGCCAGCCAGGGAGGTTCACCCCTCCACTTT.

The DNA for the CDR3 is TGTGCCAGCAGCGCCGGGACAGCGAACACTGAAGCTTTCTTT. Translated: CASSAGTANTEAFF. This chain connects TRBV9 to TRBJ1-1, with TRBD1 matching over 7 bases. The CDR3 has 14 amino acids. Germline CDR1 SGDLS, CDR2 YYNGEE. Trimming removed 3 bases from V and 1 base from J; junction bases left unmatched: 3.

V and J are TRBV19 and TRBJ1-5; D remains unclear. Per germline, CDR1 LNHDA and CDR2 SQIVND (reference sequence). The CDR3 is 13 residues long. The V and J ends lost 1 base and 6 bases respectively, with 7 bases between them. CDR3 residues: CASSIGAGQPQHF. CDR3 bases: TGTGCCAGTAGTATAGGGGCTGGTCAGCCCCAGCATTTT.

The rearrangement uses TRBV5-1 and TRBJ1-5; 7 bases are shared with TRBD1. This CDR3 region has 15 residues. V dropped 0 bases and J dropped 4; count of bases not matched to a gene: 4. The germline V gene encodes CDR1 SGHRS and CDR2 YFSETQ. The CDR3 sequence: CASSLEGTVNQPQHF. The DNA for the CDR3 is TGCGCCAGCAGCTTGGAAGGGACAGTTAATCAGCCCCAGCATTTT.

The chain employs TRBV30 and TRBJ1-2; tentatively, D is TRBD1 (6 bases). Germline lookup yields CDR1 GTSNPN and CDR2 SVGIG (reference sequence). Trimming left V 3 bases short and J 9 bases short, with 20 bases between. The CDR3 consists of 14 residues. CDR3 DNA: TGTGCCTGGAGCGATAATTTAGGACAGTCTCGCTACACCTTC. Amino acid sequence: CAWSDNLGQSRYTF.

The CDR3 protein is CASSLRVGGGVWGYTF. The CDR3 nucleotides are TGTGCCAGCAGTTTAAGGGTTGGGGGGGGCGTATGGGGCTACACCTTC. The rearrangement links TRBV27 to TRBJ1-2; D might be TRBD1 (6 bases). Deletions cut 2 bases from V and 8 bases from J, with 21 bases between. CDR3 length equals 16 residues. CDR1 and CDR2 from the germline V gene are MNHEY and SMNVEV (reference sequence).

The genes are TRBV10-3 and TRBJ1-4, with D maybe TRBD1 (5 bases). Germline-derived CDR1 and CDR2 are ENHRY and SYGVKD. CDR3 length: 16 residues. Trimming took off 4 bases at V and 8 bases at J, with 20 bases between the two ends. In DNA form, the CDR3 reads TGTGCCATCAGTGGGAACCGAGGGGAGGACGGCGAAAAACTGTTTTTT. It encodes CAISGNRGEDGEKLFF.